These T cell receptor beta chains were read from a single sample in a study of T cell repertoires in cytomegalovirus infection. From the reads, TCRdb called clonotypes with MiXCR, one entry per CDR3 protein. The sample consists of under 800,000 distinct CDR3 sequences, 20% to 30% of them appearing once. Sequencing was performed on CD8+ T cells from PBMCs. Every receptor here comes from a human donor in good health (CMV status not recorded). Some clones in this sample may be carry-over from other donors' samples. Each CDR3 is given without its conserved first and last residue.

TRBV4-1	ASSQVQSSYNEQF
TRBV28	ASSLEPNYGYT
TRBV6-2/TRBV6-3	ASSYRAVQSNQPQH
TRBV7-9	ASSREISYEQY
TRBV20-1	SAPIGQLYGYT
TRBV6-6	TSSSWTGRKTEAF
TRBV2	ALGNTGELF
TRBV6-1	ASSYAPQT
TRBV5-1	ASRGPDRENSPLH
TRBV4-3	ASSQGASGVLMYNEQF
TRBV3-1	ASSHTGTGSNTEAF
TRBV20-1	SARDIGRQADTDTQY
TRBV7-8	ASSFLQGSGGDTQY
TRBV6-5	ASSYSNRVHEQY
TRBV5-4	ASSPRGEGSSYNEQF
TRBV12-3/TRBV12-4	ASSRVPGTGELF
TRBV20-1	SAITVGQLYNEQF
TRBV7-9	ASSSPSGGPPATQY
TRBV2	ALQGSELF
TRBV6-1	ASSWGRNQPQH
TRBV10-3	AISESGGGDEQF
TRBV29-1	SVAGGGRNTEAF
TRBV9	ASSPGGSAILNEQF
TRBV5-4	VSRQGNEQF
TRBV5-4	ASSFVSSGGAGELF
TRBV14	ASSLTGPGAILDTQY
TRBV7-6	ASSRSPGGSQETQY
TRBV10-3	ASELTGERRYGYT
TRBV4-2	ASSQVAGSEAF
TRBV7-9	TSSLGGSGETQY
TRBV19	ASRMPGQGITEAF
TRBV6-1	TSLGNQPQH
TRBV6-6	ASSYQGLPIYEQY
TRBV6-2/TRBV6-3	ASSPGTPVSTDTQY
TRBV7-8	ASSLADYLEGYNEQF
TRBV9	ASSVEPQGGSGELF
TRBV18	ASSPWALGQGENIQY
TRBV7-9	ASSPEAGGTEAF
TRBV4-1	ASSQDPDPNQY
TRBV28	ASSGNGETQY
TRBV6-2/TRBV6-3	ASSYLRAGGDNEQF
TRBV6-6	ASSRQGRELF
TRBV7-9	ASSPGTTDTQY
TRBV29-1	SVVRSTEAF
TRBV24-1	ATSALQGAGELF
TRBV20-1	SARASEGGGVYNEQF
TRBV7-6	ASIPLPEETQY
TRBV5-1	ASSGEYSPLH